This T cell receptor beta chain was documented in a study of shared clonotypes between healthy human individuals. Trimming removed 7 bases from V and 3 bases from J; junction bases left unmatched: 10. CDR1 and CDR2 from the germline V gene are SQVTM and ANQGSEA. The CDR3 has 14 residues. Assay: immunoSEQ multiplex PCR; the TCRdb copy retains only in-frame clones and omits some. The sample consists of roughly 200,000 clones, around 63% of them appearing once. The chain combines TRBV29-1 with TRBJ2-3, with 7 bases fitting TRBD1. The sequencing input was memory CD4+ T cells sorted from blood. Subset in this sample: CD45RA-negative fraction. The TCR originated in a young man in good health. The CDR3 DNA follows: TGCAGCGCTAAGCCGGGACAGAAAACAGATACGCAGTATTTT. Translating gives CSAKPGQKTDTQYF.